These T cell receptor beta chains were read from a single sample in a study of cytomegalovirus exposure and HLA in healthy donors. Assay used: immunoSEQ multiplex PCR; TCRdb lists only in-frame clones, some missing. The sample comprises around 130,000 clones, about four fifths of which are singletons, and about 1.5% rests with the top ten. Sequencing was done on a sample of PBMCs. Every receptor here comes from a woman aged 18 to 35 in good health and CMV-seronegative. The CDR3 runs from the conserved cysteine through the conserved F or W. Fields, in order: J gene, V gene, clone size, D gene, CDR3 DNA, CDR3 protein. The D gene is left open where the match is weak. Clone size is shown for a subset of rows, as once, few, many or a class of expanded clone.

J: TRBJ2-5; V: TRBV30; size: -; D: TRBD2; DNA: TGTGCTTCGGACCGGCGCGGGGGTTATGGGGAGACCCAGTACTTC; CDR3: CASDRRGGYGETQYF
J: TRBJ2-5; V: TRBV19; size: -; D: TRBD2; DNA: TGTGCCAGTAGTATTAGTCTAGCGGGGAGAGAGACCCAGTACTTC; CDR3: CASSISLAGRETQYF
J: TRBJ2-1; V: TRBV7-9; size: -; D: -; DNA: TGTGCCAGCAGCTTAGCGGTGGTAGGAGTGGATGAGCAGTTCTTC; CDR3: CASSLAVVGVDEQFF
J: TRBJ2-7; V: TRBV21-1; size: -; D: -; DNA: TGTGCCAGCAGCAAAGCGCTTGGTCGGTCCTACGAGCAGTACTTC; CDR3: CASSKALGRSYEQYF
J: TRBJ1-1; V: TRBV6-1; size: -; D: TRBD1; DNA: TGTGCCAGCACGGGGGACAGTTCCAACACTGAAGCTTTCTTT; CDR3: CASTGDSSNTEAFF
J: TRBJ2-1; V: TRBV18; size: -; D: TRBD1; DNA: TGTGCCAGCTCTCTCACAGGGGGCGTTAATGGAAATGAGCAGTTCTTC; CDR3: CASSLTGGVNGNEQFF
J: TRBJ2-3; V: TRBV5-1; size: -; D: TRBD2; DNA: TGCGCCAGCAGCTTGGTAGTAGGACTAGGCACAGATACGCAGTATTTT; CDR3: CASSLVVGLGTDTQYF
J: TRBJ1-2; V: TRBV9; size: -; D: TRBD1; DNA: TGTGCCAGCAGCCCAGGGGGCCAAGGGTCGGTCTATGGCTACACCTTC; CDR3: CASSPGGQGSVYGYTF
J: TRBJ1-1; V: TRBV4-2; size: -; D: TRBD1; DNA: TGTGCCAGCAGCCAACCGGGACAGGGGGGGTACACTGAAGCTTTCTTT; CDR3: CASSQPGQGGYTEAFF
J: TRBJ2-5; V: TRBV18; size: -; D: -; DNA: TGTGCCAGCTCACCTCCAAATCAAGAGACCCAGTACTTC; CDR3: CASSPPNQETQYF
J: TRBJ2-7; V: TRBV7-3; size: -; D: -; DNA: TGTGCCAGCAGCCGGGACTCTTACTACGAGCAGTACTTC; CDR3: CASSRDSYYEQYF
J: TRBJ2-7; V: TRBV5-1; size: -; D: -; DNA: TGCGCCAGCAGCTTGTTAGGGACTGGGGGATACGAGCAGTACTTC; CDR3: CASSLLGTGGYEQYF
J: TRBJ1-1; V: TRBV20-1; size: -; D: -; DNA: TGCAGTGCTTCAGGGTCCACTGAAGCTTTCTTT; CDR3: CSASGSTEAFF
J: TRBJ1-1; V: TRBV7-3; size: -; D: -; DNA: TGTGCCAGCAGCTTATCATCCTTAACCCGGGAAGCTTTCTTT; CDR3: CASSLSSLTREAFF
J: TRBJ1-4; V: TRBV27; size: -; D: -; DNA: TGTGCCAGCAGTTTATTAGGGGTGGGTGAAAAACTGTTTTTT; CDR3: CASSLLGVGEKLFF
J: TRBJ2-7; V: TRBV4-2; size: -; D: -; DNA: TGTGCCAGCAGCCAACATAGCGTAATTGGTTACGAGCAGTACTTC; CDR3: CASSQHSVIGYEQYF
J: TRBJ1-1; V: TRBV5-8; size: -; D: TRBD1; DNA: TGTGCCAGCAGCTGGACGCACAGGGGCGACACTGAAGCTTTCTTT; CDR3: CASSWTHRGDTEAFF
J: TRBJ1-5; V: TRBV6-5; size: -; D: -; DNA: TGTGCCAGCAGGCGGACGGACAATAGCAATCAGCCCCAGCATTTT; CDR3: CASRRTDNSNQPQHF
J: TRBJ1-1; V: TRBV5-4; size: -; D: TRBD1; DNA: TGTGCCAGCAGCTTGGATCGTCCCGGGACAGGGAGAGGGATGAACACTGAAGCTTTCTTT; CDR3: CASSLDRPGTGRGMNTEAFF
J: TRBJ1-3; V: TRBV30; size: -; D: -; DNA: TGTGCCTGGAGTGGTGGGGCCGGAAACACCATATATTTT; CDR3: CAWSGGAGNTIYF
J: TRBJ2-7; V: TRBV6-5; size: -; D: -; DNA: TGTGCCAGCAGTTACTCGAGATCAGGCCAGTACTTC; CDR3: CASSYSRSGQYF
J: TRBJ2-2; V: TRBV19; size: -; D: -; DNA: TGTGCCAGTAGTATATTAACAGGGAGCGGGGAGCTGTTTTTT; CDR3: CASSILTGSGELFF
J: TRBJ1-1; V: TRBV18; size: -; D: -; DNA: TGTGCCAGCTCACATCCAAACACTGAAGCTTTCTTT; CDR3: CASSHPNTEAFF
J: TRBJ1-1; V: TRBV9; size: -; D: -; DNA: TGTGCCAGCAGCGTAGGGGGGCAGGGCACTGAAGCTTTCTTT; CDR3: CASSVGGQGTEAFF
J: TRBJ2-2; V: TRBV6-4; size: -; D: -; DNA: TGTGCCAGCCGGACTGTGGCGGTAAACACCGGGGAGCTGTTTTTT; CDR3: CASRTVAVNTGELFF
J: TRBJ2-7; V: TRBV11-3; size: -; D: TRBD1; DNA: TGTGCCAGCAGCTCCCGGGACAGGGGGAACGAGCAGTACTTC; CDR3: CASSSRDRGNEQYF
J: TRBJ1-4; V: TRBV7-9; size: -; D: TRBD1; DNA: TGTGCCAGCAGCTGGGACAGGGATAATGAAAAACTGTTTTTT; CDR3: CASSWDRDNEKLFF
J: TRBJ1-3; V: TRBV9; size: once; D: -; DNA: TGTGCCAGCAGCGTAGCGGGGGATCGAGGAAACACCATATATTTT; CDR3: CASSVAGDRGNTIYF